The T cell receptor (beta chain) under discussion was sequenced for a study of tissue T cells after allogeneic stem cell transplantation. Produced via immunoSEQ multiplex PCR; TCRdb's table is partial and in-frame only. The sample has 7,000 or so clones, about 50% seen once; the top ten hold under 5%. CDR1 and CDR2 from the germline V gene are FNHDT and SITEND (reference sequence). Trimming cost V 8 bases and J 2 bases; bases outside gene matches: 4. The CDR3 sequence is 13 residues long. A word on this clone: Mouse names are used for the genes. The read ends 1 residue early relative to the CDR3; the germline J gene fills the gap.

The time point here: mouse harvest day 7 after allogeneic transplant. Mouse grafts combined 10^7 T-cell-depleted bone marrow cells with 10^6 splenic CD5+ T cells. The sequence was collected from a female BALB/c mouse given C57BL/6 T cells with graft-versus-host disease after an allogeneic hematopoietic cell transplant. The sequencing sample was made of gut tissue. V usage is TRBV19 and J usage is TRBJ1-3, with 7 bases aligning to TRBD1. CDR3 bases read: TGTGCCAGTGGCAGGGGGGCTGGAAATACGCTCTAT. This encodes CASGRGAGNTLY. The entire CDR3 is CASGRGAGNTLYF. Drawing the rest from reference TRBV19 and TRBJ1-3, the complete variable domain is GGIITQTPKFLIGQEGQKLTLKCQQNFNHDTMYWYRQDSGKGLRLIYYSITENDLQKGDLSEGYDASREKKSSFSLTVTSAQKNEMAVFLCASGRGAGNTLYFGEGSRLIVV.